This T cell receptor beta chain was observed in a study of T cells in Graves' hyperthyroidism and ophthalmopathy. Uncontrolled infection, other autoimmune disease, pregnancy or lactation led to exclusion. Diagnostic decisions used clinical symptoms, serum thyroxine and TRAb, thyroid ultrasound and orbital computed tomography. RNA transcripts were the template for amplifying TCR beta CDR3 regions. TCR CDR3 underwent first-round RT-PCR with the HTBI primer set. TCRdb used MiXCR to reprocess the multiplex PCR reads, holding one entry per CDR3 protein. The sample includes about 610,000 distinct CDR3 sequences, roughly 46% of them seen just once. The CDR3 runs 12 residues. V lost 6 bases and J 10 bases, leaving 15 bases between the germline ends. The V gene's germline CDR1 is SEHNR and CDR2 FQNEAQ (reference sequence). Remarks on this clonotype: The antigen is not known.

Broader study findings: From stable hyperthyroidism, ophthalmopathy was separated by a 13 V-J model. Most thyroid-expanded clonotypes above 0.001 were also found in blood.

The sample comprised peripheral blood or thyroid tissue (not recorded which). The rearrangement joins TRBV7-9 to TRBJ1-1, with a weak D call TRBD1 (5 bases). This sequence was found in a woman between 18 and 29 years old with Graves' hyperthyroidism. The CDR3 spells CASRTIGAGAFF. DNA for the CDR3: TGTGCCAGCAGGACGATTGGGGCGGGAGCTTTCTTT.